Listed below are T cell receptor beta chains from one sample, sequenced in a study of tumor and adjacent non-tumor tissue in lung cancer. TCRdb re-called the multiplex PCR reads through MiXCR, storing one row per CDR3 protein. The data show 80,000 or so distinct CDR3 sequences, approximately 78% seen once. Sequences were obtained from distant non-tumor lung tissue. The source of these receptors is a man aged 60 to 75 with non-small cell lung cancer. The CDR3 runs from the conserved cysteine through the conserved F or W. Each record gives: clone size, D gene, J gene, V gene, CDR3 protein, CDR3 DNA. A D gene is named only where the DNA matches it firmly. Size tells how often a clone was seen (once, few, many) or the class of an expanded clone, and some rows leave it out.

clone_size: NA
d_call: NA
j_call: TRBJ1-5
v_call: TRBV6-5
cdr3_aa: CASSYLQGTNQSHHF
cdr3_nt: TGTGCCAGCAGTTACCTACAGGGAACCAATCAGTCCCATCATTTT

clone_size: NA
d_call: NA
j_call: TRBJ2-2
v_call: TRBV5-1
cdr3_aa: CARSENSGTSNTGELFF
cdr3_nt: TGCGCCAGGAGCGAAAACTCCGGGACATCGAACACCGGGGAGCTGTTCTTT

clone_size: NA
d_call: NA
j_call: TRBJ2-1
v_call: TRBV6-2/TRBV6-3
cdr3_aa: CTSSHRGYNDQFF
cdr3_nt: TGTACCAGCAGCCACCGCGGGTACAATGATCAGTTCTTC

clone_size: NA
d_call: NA
j_call: TRBJ1-1
v_call: TRBV20-1
cdr3_aa: CGTRGGGAVTEAFF
cdr3_nt: TGCGGTACTAGAGGCGGGGGGGCAGTCACTGAAGCTTTCTTT

clone_size: few
d_call: TRBD2
j_call: TRBJ2-1
v_call: TRBV29-1
cdr3_aa: CSVDGTSASERFF
cdr3_nt: TGCAGCGTTGACGGGACTAGCGCTAGTGAGCGGTTCTTC

clone_size: few
d_call: TRBD1
j_call: TRBJ2-7
v_call: TRBV29-1
cdr3_aa: CSVGTGPGIEQYF
cdr3_nt: TGCAGCGTTGGGACAGGACCGGGAATCGAGCAGTACTTC

clone_size: NA
d_call: NA
j_call: TRBJ2-3
v_call: TRBV5-1
cdr3_aa: CASSQGRRTADTQYF
cdr3_nt: TGCGCCAGCAGCCAAGGACGCAGAACCGCAGATACTCAGTATTTT

clone_size: NA
d_call: NA
j_call: TRBJ1-2
v_call: TRBV20-1
cdr3_aa: CSAIDAGGYGYNF
cdr3_nt: TGCAGTGCTATAGATGCCGGGGGCTATGGCTACAACTTC

clone_size: NA
d_call: NA
j_call: TRBJ2-5
v_call: TRBV11-2
cdr3_aa: CANSSTGGETQYF
cdr3_nt: TGTGCCAACAGCTCTACAGGCGGAGAGACTCAGTACTTC

clone_size: NA
d_call: NA
j_call: TRBJ1-3
v_call: TRBV11-2
cdr3_aa: CASSLPHAGTKSNMYF
cdr3_nt: TGTGCCAGCAGCTTACCCCATGCAGGGACGAAGAGCAACATGTATTTT

clone_size: NA
d_call: NA
j_call: TRBJ2-7
v_call: TRBV11-1
cdr3_aa: CARSIRGYYEQYF
cdr3_nt: TGTGCCAGGAGCATCAGGGGCTACTACGAGCAGTACTTC

clone_size: NA
d_call: TRBD2
j_call: TRBJ2-5
v_call: TRBV4-2
cdr3_aa: CASSHDLRAGGIQETQYF
cdr3_nt: TGTGCCAGCAGCCATGACCTACGGGCGGGGGGAATCCAAGAGACCCAGTACTTC

clone_size: few
d_call: TRBD2
j_call: TRBJ2-5
v_call: TRBV6-5
cdr3_aa: CSSRNTGAAGAQYF
cdr3_nt: TGTTCCAGCAGAAATACCGGGGCCGCGGGGGCCCAGTACTTC

clone_size: NA
d_call: NA
j_call: TRBJ1-1
v_call: TRBV6-1
cdr3_aa: CASLKGYMAGRTEAFF
cdr3_nt: TGTGCCAGCCTAAAGGGATATATGGCCGGGAGGACTGAAGCTTTCTTT

clone_size: NA
d_call: NA
j_call: TRBJ2-5
v_call: TRBV11-2
cdr3_aa: CPSSSTWEETQYF
cdr3_nt: TGTCCAAGCAGCTCTACATGGGAAGAGACCCAATACTTC

clone_size: few
d_call: TRBD2
j_call: TRBJ2-7
v_call: TRBV20-1
cdr3_aa: CSARLLAGAHEQYF
cdr3_nt: TGCAGTGCTAGACTACTAGCGGGAGCACATGAGCAGTACTTC

clone_size: NA
d_call: NA
j_call: TRBJ2-3
v_call: TRBV7-9
cdr3_aa: CAISRGPDTQYF
cdr3_nt: TGTGCCATCAGTCGGGGCCCCGATACGCAGTATTTC

clone_size: NA
d_call: NA
j_call: TRBJ1-1
v_call: TRBV4-3
cdr3_aa: CASRQDYSRSNTEAFF
cdr3_nt: TGCGCCAGCAGGCAAGATTATAGTCGGTCCAACACTGAAGCTTTCTTT

clone_size: few
d_call: NA
j_call: TRBJ2-2
v_call: TRBV7-9
cdr3_aa: CASPLDTRRTRPTGELFF
cdr3_nt: TGTGCCAGCCCACTTGATACGAGAAGGACTCGTCCCACCGGGGAGCTGTTTTTT

clone_size: NA
d_call: TRBD1
j_call: TRBJ2-7
v_call: TRBV20-1
cdr3_aa: CCASSGTGGHDQYF
cdr3_nt: TGCTGTGCTAGCTCCGGGACAGGAGGTCACGACCAGTACTTC

clone_size: NA
d_call: TRBD2
j_call: TRBJ2-2
v_call: TRBV12-3/TRBV12-4
cdr3_aa: CASRLGGNSGKLFF
cdr3_nt: TGTGCCAGCCGTCTCGGAGGCAACAGCGGGAAGCTGTTTTTT

clone_size: NA
d_call: NA
j_call: TRBJ1-5
v_call: TRBV20-1
cdr3_aa: CSARRFSHSNQPHHF
cdr3_nt: TGCAGTGCTAGGAGGTTCAGTCATAGCAATCAGCCCCATCATTTT

clone_size: NA
d_call: TRBD1
j_call: TRBJ2-5
v_call: TRBV11-3
cdr3_aa: CACGLGTAVPETQYF
cdr3_nt: TGTGCCTGCGGCTTAGGGACAGCGGTGCCAGAGACCCAGTACTTC

clone_size: NA
d_call: NA
j_call: TRBJ2-7
v_call: TRBV11-2
cdr3_aa: CVSSLNLRIEQYF
cdr3_nt: TGTGTCAGCAGCTTAAATCTTCGGATCGAACAGTACTTC

clone_size: NA
d_call: NA
j_call: TRBJ1-2
v_call: TRBV11-2
cdr3_aa: CANNLDGGGNYGYTF
cdr3_nt: TGTGCCAACAATCTCGATGGCGGGGGTAACTATGGCTACACCTTC

clone_size: NA
d_call: NA
j_call: TRBJ1-1
v_call: TRBV6-1
cdr3_aa: CASSEDSGDAEAFF
cdr3_nt: TGCGCCAGCAGTGAAGACAGTGGCGACGCTGAAGCTTTCTTT

clone_size: few
d_call: TRBD1
j_call: TRBJ2-7
v_call: TRBV11-1
cdr3_aa: CASSTDRGGRQYF
cdr3_nt: TGTGCCAGCAGCACGGACAGGGGTGGACGGCAGTACTTC

clone_size: NA
d_call: NA
j_call: TRBJ2-2
v_call: TRBV11-3
cdr3_aa: CGSSLGRVHSGELFF
cdr3_nt: TGTGGCAGCAGCTTGGGCAGGGTCCATTCCGGGGAGCTGTTTTTT

clone_size: NA
d_call: NA
j_call: TRBJ2-5
v_call: TRBV6-5
cdr3_aa: CASRVLPQETQYF
cdr3_nt: TGTGCCAGCCGTGTGCTCCCCCAAGAGACCCAGTACTTC

clone_size: NA
d_call: TRBD2
j_call: TRBJ2-1
v_call: TRBV4-2
cdr3_aa: CASSQDPSGGAYNEQFF
cdr3_nt: TGTGCTAGCAGCCAAGATCCTAGCGGGGGAGCTTACAATGAGCAGTTCTTC

clone_size: NA
d_call: NA
j_call: TRBJ1-1
v_call: TRBV4-3
cdr3_aa: CTSSQSFSLSTEAFF
cdr3_nt: TGCACCAGCAGCCAATCGTTCAGTTTGAGCACTGAAGCTTTCTTT

clone_size: NA
d_call: TRBD1
j_call: TRBJ1-1
v_call: TRBV11-2
cdr3_aa: CAIILAPGTGGAFF
cdr3_nt: TGTGCCATCATCTTAGCCCCCGGGACAGGAGGGGCTTTCTTT

clone_size: NA
d_call: NA
j_call: TRBJ1-6
v_call: TRBV12-3/TRBV12-4
cdr3_aa: CAIRVGANSPFHF
cdr3_nt: TGTGCCATCAGAGTCGGGGCTAATTCACCCTTCCATTTT

clone_size: once
d_call: NA
j_call: TRBJ2-2
v_call: TRBV20-1
cdr3_aa: CSARAGTLCGWELFF
cdr3_nt: TGCAGTGCTAGAGCAGGGACCCTTTGCGGTTGGGAGCTGTTTTTT

clone_size: NA
d_call: NA
j_call: TRBJ1-3
v_call: TRBV11-2
cdr3_aa: CASSLGGYPGNTIYF
cdr3_nt: TGTGCCAGCAGCTTAGGGGGTTACCCCGGAAACACCATATATTTT

clone_size: NA
d_call: TRBD1
j_call: TRBJ2-1
v_call: TRBV19
cdr3_aa: CSTQGQGGEQFF
cdr3_nt: TGTTCGACACAGGGACAGGGGGGCGAGCAGTTCTTC

clone_size: many
d_call: NA
j_call: TRBJ1-5
v_call: TRBV20-1
cdr3_aa: CSAISGGGQPQHF
cdr3_nt: TGCAGTGCTATCTCCGGGGGGGGACAGCCCCAGCATTTT

clone_size: NA
d_call: TRBD1
j_call: TRBJ2-6
v_call: TRBV11-2
cdr3_aa: CANSLVPKDRPSGANIQTF
cdr3_nt: TGTGCCAACAGCTTAGTTCCAAAGGACAGGCCCTCTGGGGCCAACATCCAGACTTTC

clone_size: once
d_call: NA
j_call: TRBJ1-5
v_call: TRBV6-1
cdr3_aa: CVSSEGGEIQPQNF
cdr3_nt: TGTGTCAGCAGTGAAGGCGGTGAAATTCAGCCCCAGAATTTT

clone_size: once
d_call: NA
j_call: TRBJ2-5
v_call: TRBV29-1
cdr3_aa: CSVDGDRETHYF
cdr3_nt: TGCAGCGTAGACGGGGATCGGGAGACCCATTACTTC

clone_size: NA
d_call: NA
j_call: TRBJ2-6
v_call: TRBV6-1
cdr3_aa: CASSLLSRVSSAGANVLTF
cdr3_nt: TGTGCCAGCAGCCTCCTGTCCCGGGTGAGTAGCGCTGGGGCCAACGTCCTGACTTTC

clone_size: NA
d_call: NA
j_call: TRBJ1-1
v_call: TRBV11-3
cdr3_aa: CASSLTPNLYARNTEAFF
cdr3_nt: TGTGCCAGCAGTTTAACGCCGAATCTGTATGCTCGGAATACTGAAGCTTTCTTT

clone_size: NA
d_call: NA
j_call: TRBJ2-2
v_call: TRBV4-2
cdr3_aa: CASSQDDSGTGELFF
cdr3_nt: TGTGCCAGCAGCCAAGATGACAGCGGCACCGGGGAGCTATTTTTT

clone_size: NA
d_call: NA
j_call: TRBJ2-7
v_call: TRBV12-3/TRBV12-4
cdr3_aa: CASSSSWGASYEQYF
cdr3_nt: TGTGCCAGCAGTTCCAGCTGGGGGGCCTCCTACGAGCAGTATTTC

clone_size: NA
d_call: NA
j_call: TRBJ2-7
v_call: TRBV5-5
cdr3_aa: CASSLTGIAYELYF
cdr3_nt: TGTGCCAGCAGCTTGACAGGAATAGCCTACGAGCTGTACTTC

clone_size: NA
d_call: NA
j_call: TRBJ1-2
v_call: TRBV11-3
cdr3_aa: CASSVGLGYDYTF
cdr3_nt: TGTGCCAGCAGCGTGGGACTGGGGTATGACTACACCTTC

clone_size: NA
d_call: NA
j_call: TRBJ2-1
v_call: TRBV9
cdr3_aa: CASSPRDFPYNEQFF
cdr3_nt: TGTGCCAGCAGCCCACGGGACTTCCCCTACAATGAGCAGTTCTTC

clone_size: NA
d_call: NA
j_call: TRBJ2-5
v_call: TRBV11-3
cdr3_aa: CASGYSEEETQYF
cdr3_nt: TGTGCCAGCGGCTATAGCGAGGAAGAGACCCAGTACTTC

clone_size: once
d_call: NA
j_call: TRBJ2-5
v_call: TRBV20-1
cdr3_aa: CSARDKSAQTQYF
cdr3_nt: TGCAGTGCTAGAGATAAGTCAGCGCAAACCCAGTACTTC

clone_size: NA
d_call: NA
j_call: TRBJ1-1
v_call: TRBV4-3
cdr3_aa: CASSQETLTVALF
cdr3_nt: TGCGCCAGCAGCCAAGAGACCCTCACTGTAGCTCTCTTT

clone_size: NA
d_call: NA
j_call: TRBJ2-1
v_call: TRBV10-1
cdr3_aa: CASRDEGDFYNEQFF
cdr3_nt: TGCGCCAGCAGAGACGAGGGGGACTTTTACAATGAGCAGTTCTTC

clone_size: NA
d_call: NA
j_call: TRBJ2-7
v_call: TRBV9
cdr3_aa: CASSVDATTAYEQYF
cdr3_nt: TGTGCCAGCAGCGTAGACGCTACCACAGCCTACGAGCAGTACTTC

clone_size: NA
d_call: NA
j_call: TRBJ2-7
v_call: TRBV6-5
cdr3_aa: CASSYSPCISYEQYF
cdr3_nt: TGTGCCAGCAGTTACTCACCCTGTATATCCTACGAGCAGTACTTC

clone_size: NA
d_call: NA
j_call: TRBJ1-5
v_call: TRBV5-1
cdr3_aa: CASRWDDDQPQRF
cdr3_nt: TGCGCCAGCAGATGGGACGACGATCAGCCCCAGCGTTTT

clone_size: NA
d_call: NA
j_call: TRBJ2-7
v_call: TRBV6-5
cdr3_aa: CACGNEGVTRHEQYF
cdr3_nt: TGTGCCTGCGGCAATGAGGGAGTCACTCGCCACGAGCAGTACTTC

clone_size: NA
d_call: NA
j_call: TRBJ2-1
v_call: TRBV6-2/TRBV6-3
cdr3_aa: CASSYNHEQLF
cdr3_nt: TGTGCCAGCAGTTACAACCATGAGCAACTCTTC

clone_size: NA
d_call: NA
j_call: TRBJ2-3
v_call: TRBV6-5
cdr3_aa: CASCAATDTQYF
cdr3_nt: TGTGCCAGCTGCGCAGCTACAGATACGCAGTATTTT

clone_size: NA
d_call: NA
j_call: TRBJ2-7
v_call: TRBV6-2/TRBV6-3
cdr3_aa: CASSTGIASSYEQYF
cdr3_nt: TGTGCCAGCAGCACCGGGATTGCAAGCTCCTACGAACAGTACTTC

clone_size: NA
d_call: NA
j_call: TRBJ2-1
v_call: TRBV11-3
cdr3_aa: CATSLGQAVEQFF
cdr3_nt: TGTGCCACCAGCTTAGGTCAGGCTGTTGAACAGTTCTTC

clone_size: NA
d_call: TRBD2
j_call: TRBJ2-1
v_call: TRBV11-3
cdr3_aa: CASILDRLAGVGNVQFF
cdr3_nt: TGTGCCAGCATCTTAGATCGACTAGCGGGAGTAGGTAATGTACAGTTCTTC